Below are 18 T cell receptor beta chains sequenced from a single sample in a study of T cell repertoires in cytomegalovirus infection. TCRdb fed the reads into MiXCR, producing one record per CDR3 protein. The data show approximately 490,000 distinct CDR3 sequences, over 9% seen once. What was sequenced was PBMCs. The source of these receptors is a human donor in good health (CMV status not recorded). Some clones in this sample may be carry-over from other donors' samples.

This clonotype has a count of ten or more. The rearrangement uses TRBV19 and TRBJ2-1; D gene unclear. CDR1 is LNHDA and CDR2 is SQIVND in the germline V gene (reference sequence). The ends were cut back, 6 bases at V and 0 bases at J, with 12 bases in the middle. This CDR3 is 15 amino acids long. The CDR3 here is CASRRGVSSYNEQFF. CDR3 in DNA: TGTGCCAGTAGGCGTGGGGTCAGCTCCTACAATGAGCAGTTCTTC.

This clonotype was recorded at least ten times. This chain links TRBV10-3 with TRBJ2-7, with D unclear. The CDR3 length is 14 residues. CDR1 ENHRY and CDR2 SYGVKD come from the germline V gene. V was clipped by 5 bases and J by 3 bases, with 14 bases between them. The CDR3 loop is CAISQTSSGYEQYF. The CDR3 coding sequence is TGTGCCATCAGTCAGACTTCTTCGGGCTACGAGCAGTACTTC.

Ten or more counts support this clonotype. This chain connects TRBV2 to TRBJ2-4; D is possibly TRBD1 (6 bases). Trimming stripped 5 bases from V and 7 bases from J, with 15 bases between. Germline lookup yields CDR1 SNHLY and CDR2 FYNNEI. The CDR3 contains 14 residues. In DNA, the CDR3 is TGTGCCAGCAGTTCGGACAGCTTCGGGAACATTCAGTACTTC. Amino acids: CASSSDSFGNIQYF.

This chain connects TRBV18 to TRBJ2-3, with D maybe TRBD1 (6 bases). The ends were cut back, 5 bases at V and 1 base at J, with 16 bases in the middle. This CDR3 contains 16 residues. Germline loops: CDR1 KGHSH, CDR2 LQKENI. The CDR3 region is CASSANQGYGTDTQYF. The CDR3 DNA reads TGTGCCAGCTCAGCGAACCAGGGGTACGGCACAGATACGCAGTATTTT.

J is TRBJ1-2 and V is TRBV28, with D possibly TRBD1 on 5 matching bases. The CDR3 has 11 residues. Trimming stripped 10 bases from V and 6 bases from J, with 12 bases between. In germline, CDR1 is MDHEN, CDR2 SYDVKM. CDR3 in amino acids: CANQGSDGYTF. CDR3 bases: TGTGCCAACCAGGGCTCTGATGGCTACACCTTC.

This clonotype was counted a few times. The V and J genes are TRBV20-1 and TRBJ1-5; 10 bases agree with TRBD1. The V and J ends lost 3 bases and 3 bases, in that order; junction bases with no gene match: 5. CDR1 DFQATT and CDR2 SNEGSKA come from the germline V gene (reference sequence). This CDR3 is 15 amino acids long. Here the CDR3 reads CSASMTGGSNQPQHF. CDR3 nucleotides: TGCAGTGCTAGTATGACAGGGGGCTCCAATCAGCCCCAGCATTTT.

This clonotype was detected ten times or more. This rearrangement joins TRBV11-2 to TRBJ1-6; TRBD1 might be the D (5 bases). Per the germline V gene, CDR1 is SGHAT and CDR2 is FQNNGV. The length of the CDR3 is 15 residues. The V gene lost 4 bases and the J gene lost 7 bases, with 14 bases spanning the gap. The CDR3 coding sequence is TGTGCCAGCAGCTCCCTCGGAGGGGAGAATTCACCCCTCCACTTT. Encoded protein: CASSSLGGENSPLHF.

Ten or more counts support this clonotype. V gene TRBV7-3 combines with J gene TRBJ2-3; D remains unclear. Germline V gene data show CDR1 as SGHTA and CDR2 as FQGTGA. Trimming shortened V by 5 bases and J by 0 bases, and 18 bases separated the two germline ends. The CDR3 sequence is 17 residues long. In nucleotides, the CDR3 is TGTGCCAGCAGCCCCGGTCGCCAGCGCGTCAGCACAGATACGCAGTATTTT. Translated: CASSPGRQRVSTDTQYF. Looking up the rest from reference TRBV7-3 and TRBJ2-3 gives the full variable domain: GAGVSQTPSNKVTEKGKYVELRCDPISGHTALYWYRQSLGQGPEFLIYFQGTGAADDSGLPNDRFFAVRPEGSVSTLKIQRTERGDSAVYLCASSPGRQRVSTDTQYFGPGTRLTVL.

This clonotype was seen more than once but under ten times. J is TRBJ2-3 and V is TRBV4-2; D ambiguous. This CDR3 is 16 amino acids long. Trimming shortened V by 1 base and J by 0 bases, and 11 bases separated the two germline ends. Germline CDR1 LGHNA, CDR2 YNFKEQ. DNA for the CDR3: TGTGCCAGCAGCCAAGGCTCAGGACCTAGCACAGATACGCAGTATTTT. Its translation is CASSQGSGPSTDTQYF.

The J gene is TRBJ2-1, the V gene TRBV29-1; 8 nucleotides match TRBD2. The CDR3 is made up of 16 amino acids. The germline V gene encodes CDR1 SQVTM and CDR2 ANQGSEA. With 4 bases clipped from V and 5 bases from J, the junction kept 13 bases outside the gene matches. CDR3 amino acids: CSVGVAGMGRDNEQFF. The CDR3 nucleotides read TGCAGCGTTGGGGTAGCGGGGATGGGTAGGGACAATGAGCAGTTCTTC.

This clonotype has ten or more counts. V usage is TRBV12-3 or TRBV12-4 and J usage is TRBJ2-1, with 12 bases that match TRBD2. The CDR3 runs 18 residues. V shed 3 bases, J shed 0 bases, and the junction held 6 bases outside the gene matches. The CDR3 loop is CASSFSSGGVDSYNEQFF. In DNA form, the CDR3 reads TGTGCCAGCAGTTTCTCTAGCGGGGGGGTAGACTCCTACAATGAGCAGTTCTTC.

This clonotype was seen only a few times. This rearrangement joins TRBV20-1 to TRBJ1-2; D remains ambiguous. The CDR3 runs to 14 residues. Germline V gene sequence: CDR1 DFQATT, CDR2 SNEGSKA (reference sequence). The germline V and J ends were trimmed by 0 bases and 0 bases, with 8 bases remaining between them. CDR3 protein: CSARDGAANYGYTF. The CDR3 region has the DNA TGCAGTGCTAGAGACGGAGCGGCTAACTATGGCTACACCTTC.

This clonotype was picked up a small number of times. V is TRBV29-1 and J is TRBJ1-2; the D gene is possibly TRBD1 (5 bases). Germline CDR1 and CDR2: SQVTM and ANQGSEA. CDR3 length: 14 residues. The V gene lost 4 bases and the J gene lost 6 bases, with 18 bases spanning the gap. The CDR3 nucleotides are TGCAGCGTTGCTTTACTCCAGGGCCCGGATGGCTACACCTTC. As protein: CSVALLQGPDGYTF. Combining the CDR3 with reference TRBV29-1 and TRBJ1-2 gives the whole variable domain SAVISQKPSRDICQRGTSLTIQCQVDSQVTMMFWYRQQPGQSLTLIATANQGSEATYESGFVIDKFPISRPNLTFSTLTVSNMSPEDSSIYLCSVALLQGPDGYTFGSGTRLTVV.

This clonotype was found many times. The genes are TRBV7-9 and TRBJ2-7, with D perhaps matching TRBD1 (5 bases). V was trimmed by 0 bases and J by 4 bases, leaving 7 bases between them. This CDR3 comprises 13 residues. The germline CDR1 and CDR2 sequences are SEHNR and FQNEAQ (reference sequence). CDR3 sequence: CASSLATEYEQYF. The CDR3, as DNA: TGTGCCAGCAGCTTAGCGACAGAATACGAGCAGTACTTC.

In its sample, this clonotype was seen a few times. This chain links TRBV15 with TRBJ2-1; D possibly uses TRBD1 or TRBD2 (5 bases each). This CDR3 has 14 residues. The germline CDR1 and CDR2 sequences are LNHNV and YYDKDF (reference sequence). The V end lost 5 bases, the J end lost 8 bases, and 16 bases lay between the germline ends. The CDR3 reads CATSLLREGHEQFF. The CDR3 bases are TGTGCCACCAGCCTCCTGAGAGAGGGGCATGAGCAGTTCTTC. The whole variable domain, filled in from reference TRBV15 and TRBJ2-1, reads DAMVIQNPRYQVTQFGKPVTLSCSQTLNHNVMYWYQQKSSQAPKLLFHYYDKDFNNEADTPDNFQSRRPNTSFCFLDIRSPGLGDTAMYLCATSLLREGHEQFFGPGTRLTVL.

This clonotype was observed many times. The chain carries TRBV7-6 and TRBJ2-1; D gene unclear. Germline V gene sequence: CDR1 SGHVS, CDR2 FNYEAQ. CDR3 length equals 13 residues. Trimming left V 1 base short and J 10 bases short, with 11 bases between. CDR3 nucleotides: TGTGCCAGCAGCTTAGGCGGTCGGCAGGAGCAGTTCTTC. Amino acids: CASSLGGRQEQFF.

This clonotype was picked up many times. The rearrangement uses TRBV12-3 or TRBV12-4 and TRBJ1-2, with 7 nucleotides matching TRBD1. Trimming cost V 1 base and J 4 bases; bases outside gene matches: 15. The CDR3 spans 18 residues. CDR3 in amino acids: CASSLVWTGHPPLYGYTF. Here the CDR3 DNA reads TGTGCCAGCAGTTTAGTCTGGACAGGCCACCCCCCCCTCTATGGCTACACCTTC.

This clonotype came up many times. The J gene is TRBJ1-2, the V gene TRBV11-2; D is uncertain. The CDR3 totals 13 residues. V lost 0 bases to trimming and J lost 6 bases, with 8 bases between them. CDR1 is SGHAT and CDR2 is FQNNGV in the germline V gene. The DNA of the CDR3 is TGTGCCAGCAGCTTAGAGTCGGAACATGGCTACACCTTC. It encodes CASSLESEHGYTF.